The present T cell receptor beta chain was sequenced within a study of CD8 T cells in ankylosing spondylitis. Study-level results: The authors reported significant enrichment of disease-linked clones in matched ankylosing spondylitis synovial fluid. Under 10 highly homologous variants formed a TCR beta motif that appeared characteristic of ankylosing spondylitis blood.

Per the germline V gene, CDR1 is SEHNR and CDR2 is FQNEAQ (reference sequence). The CDR3 runs 16 residues. V lost 4 bases to trimming and J lost 2 bases; unmatched junction nucleotides: 10. Scientists made TCR beta libraries using quantitative 5'-RACE with molecular barcodes. TCRdb called the 5' RACE reads again in MiXCR, with one record for every CDR3 protein. The sample contains about 420,000 distinct CDR3 sequences, 20% to 25% of which appear only once. This clonotype was detected a few times. Antigen unknown. This receptor was identified in a male donor with ankylosing spondylitis. Sequenced: blood, either unsorted or a sorted T cell fraction (not recorded which). V usage is TRBV7-9 and J usage is TRBJ1-1, with 7 bases identical to TRBD1. CDR3 DNA sequence: TGTGCCAGCAGCTCCCTATCCCGGGACAGAAACACTGAAGCTTTCTTT. Its protein product is CASSSLSRDRNTEAFF. The full variable domain, with the rest looked up from reference TRBV7-9 and TRBJ1-1, is DTGVSQNPRHKITKRGQNVTFRCDPISEHNRLYWYRQTLGQGPEFLTYFQNEAQLEKSRLLSDRFSAERPKGSFSTLEIQRTEQGDSAMYLCASSSLSRDRNTEAFFGQGTRLTVV.